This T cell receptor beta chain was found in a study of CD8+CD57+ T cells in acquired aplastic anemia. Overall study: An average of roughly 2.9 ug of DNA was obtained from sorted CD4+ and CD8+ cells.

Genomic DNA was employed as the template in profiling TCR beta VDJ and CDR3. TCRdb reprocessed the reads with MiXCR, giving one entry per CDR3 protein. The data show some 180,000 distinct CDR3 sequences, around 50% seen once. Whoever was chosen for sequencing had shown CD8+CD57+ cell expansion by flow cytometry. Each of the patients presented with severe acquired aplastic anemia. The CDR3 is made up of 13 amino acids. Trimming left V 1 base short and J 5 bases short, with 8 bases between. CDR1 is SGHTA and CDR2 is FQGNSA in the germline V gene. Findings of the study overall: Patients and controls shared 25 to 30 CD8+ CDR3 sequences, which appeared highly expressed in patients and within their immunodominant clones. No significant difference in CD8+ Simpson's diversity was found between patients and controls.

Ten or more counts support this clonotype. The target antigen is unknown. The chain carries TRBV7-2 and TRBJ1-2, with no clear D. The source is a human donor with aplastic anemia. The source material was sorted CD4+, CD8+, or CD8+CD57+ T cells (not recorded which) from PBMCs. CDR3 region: CASSLGASYGYTF. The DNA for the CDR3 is TGTGCCAGCAGCTTAGGGGCGTCATATGGCTACACCTTC.